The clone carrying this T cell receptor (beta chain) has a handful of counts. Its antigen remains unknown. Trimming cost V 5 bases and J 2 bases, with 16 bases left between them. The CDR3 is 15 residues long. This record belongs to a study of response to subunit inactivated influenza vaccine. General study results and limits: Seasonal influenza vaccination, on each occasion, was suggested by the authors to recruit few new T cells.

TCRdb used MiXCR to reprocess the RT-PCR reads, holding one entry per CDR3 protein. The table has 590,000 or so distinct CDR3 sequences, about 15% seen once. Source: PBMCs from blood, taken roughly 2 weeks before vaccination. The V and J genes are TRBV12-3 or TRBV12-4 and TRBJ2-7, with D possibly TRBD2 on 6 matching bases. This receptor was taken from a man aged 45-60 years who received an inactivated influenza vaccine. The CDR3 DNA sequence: TGTGCCAGCAGTGTACTGTTGCGGGGAACCTACGAGCAGTACTTC. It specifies CASSVLLRGTYEQYF.